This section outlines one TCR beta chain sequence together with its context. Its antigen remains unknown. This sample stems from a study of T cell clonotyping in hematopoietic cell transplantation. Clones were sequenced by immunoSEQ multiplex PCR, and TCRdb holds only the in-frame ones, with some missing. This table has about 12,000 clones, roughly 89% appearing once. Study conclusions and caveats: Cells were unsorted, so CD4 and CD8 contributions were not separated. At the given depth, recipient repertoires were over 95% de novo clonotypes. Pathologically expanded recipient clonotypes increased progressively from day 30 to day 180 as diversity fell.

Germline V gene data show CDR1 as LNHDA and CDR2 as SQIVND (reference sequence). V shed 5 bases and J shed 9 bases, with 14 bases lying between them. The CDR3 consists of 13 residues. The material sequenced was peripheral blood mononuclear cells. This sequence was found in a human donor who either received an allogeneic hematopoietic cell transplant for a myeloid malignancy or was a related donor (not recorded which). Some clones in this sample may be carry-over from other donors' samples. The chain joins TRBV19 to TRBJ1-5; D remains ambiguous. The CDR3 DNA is TGTGCCAGTAGTCTTGAGGCCGTCCGGCCCCAGCATTTT. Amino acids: CASSLEAVRPQHF.